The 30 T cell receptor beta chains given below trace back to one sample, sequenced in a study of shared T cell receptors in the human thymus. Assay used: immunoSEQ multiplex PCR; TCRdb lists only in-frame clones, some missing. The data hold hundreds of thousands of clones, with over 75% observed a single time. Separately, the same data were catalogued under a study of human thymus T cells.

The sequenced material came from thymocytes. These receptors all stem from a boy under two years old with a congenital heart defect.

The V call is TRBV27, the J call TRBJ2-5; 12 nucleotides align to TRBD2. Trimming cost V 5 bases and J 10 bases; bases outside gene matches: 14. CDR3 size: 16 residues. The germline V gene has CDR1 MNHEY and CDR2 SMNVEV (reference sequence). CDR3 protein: CASSPSPGLAGEGQYF. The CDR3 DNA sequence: TGTGCCAGCAGTCCCAGCCCGGGACTAGCGGGCGAGGGCCAGTACTTC.

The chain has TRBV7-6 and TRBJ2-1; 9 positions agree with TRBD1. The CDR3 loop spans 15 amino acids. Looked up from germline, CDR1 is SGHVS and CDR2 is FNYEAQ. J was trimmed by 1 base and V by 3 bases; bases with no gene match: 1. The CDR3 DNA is TGTGCCAGCAGCTTGGACAGGGGATCCTACAATGAGCAGTTCTTC. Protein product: CASSLDRGSYNEQFF. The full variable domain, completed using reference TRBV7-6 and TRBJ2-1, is GAGVSQSPRYKVTKRGQDVALRCDPISGHVSLYWYRQALGQGPEFLTYFNYEAQQDKSGLPNDRFSAERPEGSISTLTIQRTEQRDSAMYRCASSLDRGSYNEQFFGPGTRLTVL.

The CDR3 DNA reads as TGCGCCAGCAGCGCGGTGGGGTTTAGCGGGAGAAATCCCTACGAGCAGTACTTC. Encoded protein: CASSAVGFSGRNPYEQYF. The chain has TRBV4-3 and TRBJ2-7; TRBD2 matches at 9 bases. J was trimmed by 2 bases and V by 5 bases; bases with no gene match: 16. Germline V gene data show CDR1 as LGHNA and CDR2 as YSLEER. The CDR3 covers 18 residues.

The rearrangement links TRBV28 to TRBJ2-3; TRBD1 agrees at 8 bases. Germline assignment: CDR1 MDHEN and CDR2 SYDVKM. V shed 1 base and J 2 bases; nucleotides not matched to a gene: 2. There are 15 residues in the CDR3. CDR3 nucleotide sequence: TGTGCCAGCAGTTTATTACAGGGGGACACAGATACGCAGTATTTT. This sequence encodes CASSLLQGDTDTQYF. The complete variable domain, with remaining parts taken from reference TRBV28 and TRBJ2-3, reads DVKVTQSSRYLVKRTGEKVFLECVQDMDHENMFWYRQDPGLGLRLIYFSYDVKMKEKGDIPEGYSVSREKKERFSLILESASTNQTSMYLCASSLLQGDTDTQYFGPGTRLTVL.

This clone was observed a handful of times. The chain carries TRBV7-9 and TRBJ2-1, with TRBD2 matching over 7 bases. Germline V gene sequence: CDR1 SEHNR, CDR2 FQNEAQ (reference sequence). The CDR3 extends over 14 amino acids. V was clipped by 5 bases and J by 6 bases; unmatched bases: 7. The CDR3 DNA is TGTGCCAGCAGCAGAGCCGGGACTACCAATGAGCAGTTCTTC. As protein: CASSRAGTTNEQFF. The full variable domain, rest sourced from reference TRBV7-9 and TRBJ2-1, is DTGVSQNPRHKITKRGQNVTFRCDPISEHNRLYWYRQTLGQGPEFLTYFQNEAQLEKSRLLSDRFSAERPKGSFSTLEIQRTEQGDSAMYLCASSRAGTTNEQFFGPGTRLTVL.

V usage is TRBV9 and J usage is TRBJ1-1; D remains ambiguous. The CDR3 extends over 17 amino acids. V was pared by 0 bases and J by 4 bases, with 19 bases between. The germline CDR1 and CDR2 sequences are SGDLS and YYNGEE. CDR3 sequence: CASSVAPRRGFFTEAFF. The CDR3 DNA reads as TGTGCCAGCAGCGTAGCCCCTCGGCGGGGTTTTTTCACTGAAGCTTTCTTT.

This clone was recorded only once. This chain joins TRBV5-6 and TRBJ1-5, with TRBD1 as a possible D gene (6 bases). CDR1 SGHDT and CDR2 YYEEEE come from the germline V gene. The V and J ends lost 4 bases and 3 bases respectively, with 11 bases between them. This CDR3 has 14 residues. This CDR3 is CASSVQGINQPQHF. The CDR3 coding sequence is TGTGCCAGCAGCGTACAGGGAATCAATCAGCCCCAGCATTTT. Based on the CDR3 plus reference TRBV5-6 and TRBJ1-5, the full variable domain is DAGVTQSPTHLIKTRGQQVTLRCSPKSGHDTVSWYQQALGQGPQFIFQYYEEEERQRGNFPDRFSGHQFPNYSSELNVNALLLGDSALYLCASSVQGINQPQHFGDGTRLSIL.

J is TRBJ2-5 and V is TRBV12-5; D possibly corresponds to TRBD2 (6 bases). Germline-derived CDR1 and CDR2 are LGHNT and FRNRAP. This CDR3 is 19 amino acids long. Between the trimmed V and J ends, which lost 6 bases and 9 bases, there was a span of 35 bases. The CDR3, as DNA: TGTGCTAGTGGAACAGCACCGGGACTGGGGTTCTCCGAACAAGGGGCCCAGTACTTC. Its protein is CASGTAPGLGFSEQGAQYF.

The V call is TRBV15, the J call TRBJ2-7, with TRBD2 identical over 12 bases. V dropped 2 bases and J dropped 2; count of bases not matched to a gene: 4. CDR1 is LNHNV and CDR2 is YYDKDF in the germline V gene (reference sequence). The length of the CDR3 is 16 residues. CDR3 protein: CATSRIGLAGTYEQYF. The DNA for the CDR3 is TGTGCCACCAGCAGAATTGGACTAGCGGGGACCTACGAGCAGTACTTC.

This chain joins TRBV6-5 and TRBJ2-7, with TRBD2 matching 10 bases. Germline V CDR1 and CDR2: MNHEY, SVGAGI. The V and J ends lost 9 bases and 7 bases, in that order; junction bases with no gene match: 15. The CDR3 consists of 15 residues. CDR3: CASSNQPQLAGEQYF. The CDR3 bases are TGTGCCAGTAGTAATCAACCCCAACTAGCGGGAGAGCAGTACTTC.

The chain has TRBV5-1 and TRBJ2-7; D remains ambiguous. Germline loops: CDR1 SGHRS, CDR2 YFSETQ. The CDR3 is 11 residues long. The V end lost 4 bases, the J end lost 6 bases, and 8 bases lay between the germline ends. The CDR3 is CASSGSGEQYF. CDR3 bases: TGCGCCAGCAGCGGTAGTGGCGAGCAGTACTTC.

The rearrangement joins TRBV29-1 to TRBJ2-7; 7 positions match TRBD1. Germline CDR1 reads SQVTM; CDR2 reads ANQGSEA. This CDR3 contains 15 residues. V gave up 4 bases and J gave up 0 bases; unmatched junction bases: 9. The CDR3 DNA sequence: TGCAGCGTTGGCCGCCGGGACAGTTACTCCTACGAGCAGTACTTC. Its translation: CSVGRRDSYSYEQYF.

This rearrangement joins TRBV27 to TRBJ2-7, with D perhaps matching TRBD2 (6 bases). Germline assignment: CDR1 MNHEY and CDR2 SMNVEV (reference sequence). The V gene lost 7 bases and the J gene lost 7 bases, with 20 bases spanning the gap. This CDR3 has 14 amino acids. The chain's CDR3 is CASKKVGGSWEQYF. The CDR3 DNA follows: TGTGCCAGCAAGAAGGTCGGGGGTTCGTGGGAGCAGTACTTC.

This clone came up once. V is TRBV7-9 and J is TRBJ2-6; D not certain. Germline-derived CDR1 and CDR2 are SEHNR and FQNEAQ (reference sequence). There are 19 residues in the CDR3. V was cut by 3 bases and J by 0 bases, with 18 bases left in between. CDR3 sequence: CASSLRKRVYDSGANVLTF. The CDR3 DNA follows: TGTGCCAGCAGCTTGCGGAAGAGAGTGTACGACTCTGGGGCCAACGTCCTGACTTTC. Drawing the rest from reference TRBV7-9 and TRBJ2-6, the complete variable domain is DTGVSQNPRHKITKRGQNVTFRCDPISEHNRLYWYRQTLGQGPEFLTYFQNEAQLEKSRLLSDRFSAERPKGSFSTLEIQRTEQGDSAMYLCASSLRKRVYDSGANVLTFGAGSRLTVL.

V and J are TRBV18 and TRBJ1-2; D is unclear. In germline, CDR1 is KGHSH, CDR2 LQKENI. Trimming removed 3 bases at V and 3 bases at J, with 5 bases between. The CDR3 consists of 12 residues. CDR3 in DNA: TGTGCCAGCTCACCGGCGGACTATGGCTACACCTTC. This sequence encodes CASSPADYGYTF.

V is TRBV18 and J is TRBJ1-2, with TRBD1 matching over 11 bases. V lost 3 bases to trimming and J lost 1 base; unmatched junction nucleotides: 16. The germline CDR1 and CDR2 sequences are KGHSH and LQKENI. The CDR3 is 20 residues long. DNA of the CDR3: TGTGCCAGCTCACCTATACCCGAGGACAGGGGGCTTTATCGTAACTATGGCTACACCTTC. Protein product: CASSPIPEDRGLYRNYGYTF.

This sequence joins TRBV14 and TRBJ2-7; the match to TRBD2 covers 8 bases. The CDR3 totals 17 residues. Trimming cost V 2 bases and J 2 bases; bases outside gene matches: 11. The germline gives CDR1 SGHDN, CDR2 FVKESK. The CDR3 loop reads CASSQIGTGGRPYEQYF. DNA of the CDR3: TGTGCCAGCAGCCAAATTGGGACTGGCGGGAGGCCCTACGAGCAGTACTTC.

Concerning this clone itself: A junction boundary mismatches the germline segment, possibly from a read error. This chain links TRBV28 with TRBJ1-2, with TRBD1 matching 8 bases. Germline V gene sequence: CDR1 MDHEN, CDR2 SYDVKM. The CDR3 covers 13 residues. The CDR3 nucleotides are TGTGCCAGCAGAGACAGGGGAACCCCTAACTATGCTTTC. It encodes CASRDRGTPNYAF.

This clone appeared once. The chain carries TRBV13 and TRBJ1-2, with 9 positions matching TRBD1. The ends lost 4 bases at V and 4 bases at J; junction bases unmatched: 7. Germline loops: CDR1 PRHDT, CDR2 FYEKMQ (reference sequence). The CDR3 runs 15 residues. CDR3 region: CASSSGTGKGYGYTF. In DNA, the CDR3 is TGTGCCAGCAGCTCGGGGACAGGGAAGGGCTATGGCTACACCTTC.

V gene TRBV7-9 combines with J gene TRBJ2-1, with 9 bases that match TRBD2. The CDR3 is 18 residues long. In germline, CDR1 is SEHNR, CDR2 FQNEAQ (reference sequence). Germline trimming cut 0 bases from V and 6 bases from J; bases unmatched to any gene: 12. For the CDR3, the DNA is TGTGCCAGCAGCTTAGCCGGAGGGCGGGAGGGCCCTCTCAATGAGCAGTTCTTC. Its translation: CASSLAGGREGPLNEQFF.

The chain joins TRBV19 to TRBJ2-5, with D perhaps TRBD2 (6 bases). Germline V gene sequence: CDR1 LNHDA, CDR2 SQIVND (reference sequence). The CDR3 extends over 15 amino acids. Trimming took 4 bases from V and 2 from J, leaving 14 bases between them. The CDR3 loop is CASSTGPSVQETQYF. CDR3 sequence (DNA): TGTGCCAGTAGTACCGGACCTAGCGTTCAAGAGACCCAGTACTTC.

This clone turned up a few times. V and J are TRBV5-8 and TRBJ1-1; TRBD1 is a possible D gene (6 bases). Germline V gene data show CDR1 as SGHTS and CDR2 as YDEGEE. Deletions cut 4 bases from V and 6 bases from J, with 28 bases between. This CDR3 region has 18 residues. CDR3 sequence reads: CASSLSPRGQGPGAEAFF. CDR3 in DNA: TGTGCCAGCAGCCTCTCCCCGCGGGGGCAGGGGCCGGGGGCTGAAGCTTTCTTT.

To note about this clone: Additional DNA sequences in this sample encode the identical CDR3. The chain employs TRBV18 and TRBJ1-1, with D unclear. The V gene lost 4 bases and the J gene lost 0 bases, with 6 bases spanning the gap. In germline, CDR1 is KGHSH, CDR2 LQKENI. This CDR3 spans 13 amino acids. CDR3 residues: CASSREMNTEAFF. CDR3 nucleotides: TGTGCCAGCTCACGGGAGATGAACACTGAAGCTTTCTTT.

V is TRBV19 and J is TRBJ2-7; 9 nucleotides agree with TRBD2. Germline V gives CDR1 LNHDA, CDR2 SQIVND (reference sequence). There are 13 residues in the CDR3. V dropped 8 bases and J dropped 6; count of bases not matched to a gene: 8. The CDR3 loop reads CASVRAGGGEQYF. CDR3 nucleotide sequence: TGTGCCAGTGTCCGAGCGGGAGGAGGCGAGCAGTACTTC.

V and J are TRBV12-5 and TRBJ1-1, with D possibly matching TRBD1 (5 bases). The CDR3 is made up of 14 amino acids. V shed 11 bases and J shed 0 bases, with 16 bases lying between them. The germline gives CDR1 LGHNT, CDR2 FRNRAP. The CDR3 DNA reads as TGTGCTTGCTATGAAACAGGCGTGAACACTGAAGCTTTCTTT. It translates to CACYETGVNTEAFF.

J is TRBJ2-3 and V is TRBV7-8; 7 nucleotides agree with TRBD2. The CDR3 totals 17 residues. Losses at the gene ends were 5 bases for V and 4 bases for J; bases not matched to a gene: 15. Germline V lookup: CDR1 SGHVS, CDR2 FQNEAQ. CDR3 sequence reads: CASSPLMAVGGADTQYF. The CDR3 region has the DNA TGTGCCAGCAGCCCTTTAATGGCGGTGGGAGGGGCAGATACGCAGTATTTT.

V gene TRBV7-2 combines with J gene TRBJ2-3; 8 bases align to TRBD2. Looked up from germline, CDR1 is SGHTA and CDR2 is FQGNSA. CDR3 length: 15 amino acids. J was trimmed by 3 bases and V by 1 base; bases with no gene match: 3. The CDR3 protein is CASSLVGRGTDTQYF. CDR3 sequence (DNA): TGTGCCAGCAGCTTAGTCGGGAGGGGGACAGATACGCAGTATTTT.

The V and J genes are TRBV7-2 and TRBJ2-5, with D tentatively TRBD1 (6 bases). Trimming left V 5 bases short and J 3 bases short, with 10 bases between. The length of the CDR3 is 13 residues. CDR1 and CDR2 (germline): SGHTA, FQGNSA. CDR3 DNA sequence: TGTGCCAGCAGCCGGACAGTCGAAGAGACCCAGTACTTC. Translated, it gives CASSRTVEETQYF.

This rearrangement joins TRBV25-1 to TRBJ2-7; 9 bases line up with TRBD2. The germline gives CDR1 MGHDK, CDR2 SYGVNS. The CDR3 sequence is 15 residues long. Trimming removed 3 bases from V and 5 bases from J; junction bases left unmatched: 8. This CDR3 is CASSDRAGGPHEQYF. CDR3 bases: TGTGCCAGCAGTGATCGGGCGGGAGGGCCCCACGAGCAGTACTTC.

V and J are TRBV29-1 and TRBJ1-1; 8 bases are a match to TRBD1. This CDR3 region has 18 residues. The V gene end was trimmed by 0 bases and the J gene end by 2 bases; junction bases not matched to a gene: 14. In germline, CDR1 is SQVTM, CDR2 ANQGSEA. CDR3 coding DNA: TGCAGCGTTGAAGATGGGAGTGAGCAGGGGGCCCCAAACACTGAAGCTTTCTTT. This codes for CSVEDGSEQGAPNTEAFF.